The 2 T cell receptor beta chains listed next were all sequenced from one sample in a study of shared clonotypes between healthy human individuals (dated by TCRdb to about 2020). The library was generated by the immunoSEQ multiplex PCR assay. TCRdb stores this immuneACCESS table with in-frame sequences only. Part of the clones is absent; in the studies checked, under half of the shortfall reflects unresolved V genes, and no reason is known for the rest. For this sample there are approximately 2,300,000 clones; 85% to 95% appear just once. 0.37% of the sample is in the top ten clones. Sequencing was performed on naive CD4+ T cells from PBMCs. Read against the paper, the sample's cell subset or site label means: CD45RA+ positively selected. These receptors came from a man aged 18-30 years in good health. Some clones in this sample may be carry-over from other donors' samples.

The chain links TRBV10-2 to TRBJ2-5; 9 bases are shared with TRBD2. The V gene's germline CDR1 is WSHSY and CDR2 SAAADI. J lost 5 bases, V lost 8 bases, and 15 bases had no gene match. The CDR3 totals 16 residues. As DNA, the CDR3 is TGCGCCAGCGAGAGGGACCGGCGGGAGGGCCAGGAGACCCAGTACTTC. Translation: CASERDRREGQETQYF.

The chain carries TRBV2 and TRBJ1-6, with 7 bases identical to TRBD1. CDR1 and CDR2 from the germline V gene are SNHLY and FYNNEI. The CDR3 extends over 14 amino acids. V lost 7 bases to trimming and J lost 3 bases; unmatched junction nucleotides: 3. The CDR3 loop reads CASKDRDYNSPLHF. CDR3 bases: TGTGCCAGCAAAGACAGGGACTATAATTCACCCCTCCACTTT.